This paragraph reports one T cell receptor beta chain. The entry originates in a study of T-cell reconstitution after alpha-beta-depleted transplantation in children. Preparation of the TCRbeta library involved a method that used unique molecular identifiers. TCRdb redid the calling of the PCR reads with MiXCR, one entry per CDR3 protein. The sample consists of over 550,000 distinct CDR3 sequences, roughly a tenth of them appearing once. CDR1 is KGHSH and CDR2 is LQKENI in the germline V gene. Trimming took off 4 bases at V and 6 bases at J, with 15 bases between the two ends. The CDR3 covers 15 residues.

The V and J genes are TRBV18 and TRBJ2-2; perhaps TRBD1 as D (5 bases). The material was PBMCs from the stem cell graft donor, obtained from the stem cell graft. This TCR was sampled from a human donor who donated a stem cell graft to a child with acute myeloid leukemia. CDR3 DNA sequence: TGTGCCAGCTCACTACTGACAGAAGACGCCGGGGAGCTGTTTTTT. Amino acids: CASSLLTEDAGELFF.